This T cell receptor beta chain was identified in a study of blood T cell repertoires in COVID-19 (dated by TCRdb to the early 2020s). Background on the whole study: The collaborator samples originated in the United States, Italy and Spain and spanned the acute and convalescent phases of COVID-19. Where HLA class I and class II types were available, the types were taken from metadata supplied by the sample provider, not from assay-based typing. The prospective study material was composed of cDNA or gDNA derived from T cells, B-cell-depleted T cells, or PBMCs. Sample metadata almost always included a de-identified subject ID, COVID-19 status, age in years and sex. Samples were obtained from the ongoing ImmuneRACE study (first 160 participants) and from about 1,300 subjects provided by 6 global collaborators. The repertoires were released in a freely available public database meant as a resource for research on the immune response to SARS-CoV-2. The dataset comprised deeply sampled blood TCRbeta repertoires from subjects exposed to, actively infected with, or recovered from COVID-19.

Broader findings and caveats from the paper: The amount of clinical and demographic metadata varied by source and participant and was provided uncurated.

CDR1 LNHDA and CDR2 SQIVND are derived from the germline V gene (reference sequence). From the cysteine through the phenylalanine, the CDR3 covers 14 amino acids. The CDR3 DNA has 42 bases and is translated from base 1. V is shortened by 1 base, J by 4 bases, and the region joining them spans 10 bases. Worth noting for this clone: Its recognized antigen is unknown. No base-level quality is on record; no much larger clone is a single base apart.

The immunoSEQ Assay, a bias-controlled multiplex PCR, was used to amplify TCRbeta CDR3 regions from genomic DNA. The authors' pipeline ran thus. The number of nucleated cells in each sample was estimated by amplification of reference gene primers within the assay. To quantify the absolute abundance of each unique TCRbeta CDR3 rearrangement, sequence reads were collapsed and filtered. For each sample, productive Simpson clonality was calculated as the square root of Simpson's diversity index across productive rearrangements. TCRdb provides this immuneACCESS table in a form limited to in-frame rearrangements. Some clones are lacking; in checked studies, under half of them reflect an unresolved V gene, and why the rest are absent is not known. D and trimming come from the DNA, and the V and J calls and clone size come from that table. The sample contains about 430,000 clones, roughly 84% of them found a single time. The ten largest clones represent less than 1.5% of the sample.

Participants in the prospective study were aged roughly 18 to 100 years, lived in 20 to 25 United States geographic areas, and enrolled through a virtual design. In the prospective study, cohorts were assigned on the basis of participant-reported clinical history obtained from a screening survey and a study questionnaire. Exposed participants had been in contact, within 2 weeks of entering the study, with a person who had a PCR-confirmed or clinician-diagnosed case of COVID-19. Mobile phlebotomists in the prospective study collected whole blood, serum and a nasopharyngeal or oropharyngeal swab from every participant. Prospective study participants could optionally give additional blood draws and questionnaires over a roughly 2-month period. Before DNA extraction, prospective study blood samples were shipped either frozen or at room temperature.

The receptor was isolated from a young woman who had been exposed to COVID-19. Sequenced material: PBMCs or T cells enriched from blood (not recorded which). The rearrangement joined TRBV19 to TRBJ1-2, with the D segment identity uncertain. The nucleotide sequence reads TGTGCCAGTAGTATAGGTGGCGGAGTCTATGGCTACACCTTC. Translated, this is CASSIGGGVYGYTF.